Reported below is one T cell receptor beta chain. Its antigen is undetermined. The sequence runs out 3 residues before the end of the CDR3; the remainder is reconstructed from the germline J gene. The sample comes from a study of T cells in women clearing cervical HPV infection. Background on the study: Cases were women with histologically confirmed HPV16-related CIN3 or worse, including 2 invasive cancers. Case blood was drawn a median around 150 days after lesion detection. Only a few women had HLA typing results available. General study results and limits: Unknown T-cell numbers per sample may underlie the richness differences.

Germline values: CDR1 KGHSH, CDR2 LQKENI. CDR3 size: 15 residues. Libraries were prepared by immunoSEQ multiplex PCR; TCRdb keeps only in-frame clonotypes and omits some of them. The clone table shows some 50,000 clones, with the ten largest holding approximately 0.9%. The sequencing input was blood buffy coat. V and J are TRBV18 and TRBJ1-2, with 9 bases aligning to TRBD1. The sequence came from a woman aged 18 to 75 with a cervical HPV16 infection that either progressed to CIN3+ or cleared (not recorded which). CDR3 residues: CASSFPGTGNYDYTF. The DNA read from the CDR3 is TGTGCCAGCTCATTCCCCGGGACAGGGAATTACGAC.